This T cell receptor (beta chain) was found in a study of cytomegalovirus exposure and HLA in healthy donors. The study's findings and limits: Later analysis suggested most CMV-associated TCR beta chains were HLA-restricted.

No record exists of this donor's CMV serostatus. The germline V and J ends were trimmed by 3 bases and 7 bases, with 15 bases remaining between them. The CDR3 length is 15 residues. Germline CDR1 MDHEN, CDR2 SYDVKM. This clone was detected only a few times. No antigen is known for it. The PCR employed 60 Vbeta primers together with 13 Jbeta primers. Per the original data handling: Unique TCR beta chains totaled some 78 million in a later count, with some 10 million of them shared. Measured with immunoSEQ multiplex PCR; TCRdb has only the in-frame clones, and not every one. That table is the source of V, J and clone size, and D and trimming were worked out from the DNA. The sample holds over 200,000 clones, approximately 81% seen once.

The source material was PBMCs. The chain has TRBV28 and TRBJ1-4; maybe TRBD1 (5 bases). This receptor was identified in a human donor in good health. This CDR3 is CASSFFAGMSEKLFF. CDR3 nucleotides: TGTGCCAGCAGTTTTTTCGCAGGGATGTCTGAAAAACTGTTTTTT.